This T cell receptor beta chain was captured by sequencing in a study of vaccination and CD4 T cells after COVID-19. Study in general: Four females and six males made up the convalescents, two of whom were Hispanic.

The ends were cut back, 2 bases at V and 0 bases at J, with 10 bases in the middle. CDR3 length equals 15 residues. In germline, CDR1 is MDHEN, CDR2 SYDVKM. Treatment denoted: approximately nine-day PBMC culture with coronavirus spike peptide pools or control peptides (ViraFEST assay). Antigen-specific T cells were expanded with peptide pools by ViraFEST, and TCRs were then sequenced. It was with 10 IU/ml IL-2 and roughly 10 ug/ml peptide pools that roughly 2 million PBMCs per well were cultured. Researchers used the Oncomine TCR Beta short-read assay to sequence DNA from cultured CD4+ T cells. MiXCR, applied by TCRdb to the PCR reads, yields one record per CDR3 protein. The data show some 20,000 distinct CDR3 sequences, about 42% seen once. Study results and caveats: Convalescent patients gained a median approximately 88% of their reactive clones only post-vaccination.

With regard to this clonotype: Its matching antigen is unknown.

The chain uses TRBV28 and TRBJ1-1; possibly TRBD1 for D (6 bases). This sequence was found in a human donor who received a COVID-19 vaccine. The sequenced sample was CD4+ T cells from blood, cultured in vitro, obtained before SARS-CoV-2 vaccination. CDR3 coding DNA: TGTGCCAGCAGTTTAAGACAGGCTGTGAACACTGAAGCTTTCTTT. Translating gives CASSLRQAVNTEAFF.